The 26 T cell receptor beta chains reported below all come from one sample, sequenced in a study of technical replicates of blood from a handful of donors. Generated by immunoSEQ multiplex PCR, the TCRdb table keeps only in-frame clones and is missing some. The sample lists roughly 62,000 clones; over 85% were seen once. Material: PBMCs. The receptors were sampled from a human donor in good health. Some clones in this sample may be carry-over from other donors' samples.

This chain joins TRBV4-2 and TRBJ2-5, with D uncertain. In germline, CDR1 is LGHNA, CDR2 YNFKEQ. The V gene lost 1 base and the J gene lost 0 bases, with 9 bases spanning the gap. The CDR3 contains 15 residues. The CDR3 loop reads CASSQGVENQETQYF. The CDR3 bases are TGTGCCAGCAGCCAAGGTGTCGAGAACCAAGAGACCCAGTACTTC.

This clone showed up just once. V and J are TRBV10-3 and TRBJ2-7, with 10 positions matching TRBD2. V dropped 2 bases and J dropped 2; count of bases not matched to a gene: 3. The CDR3 has 15 residues. The germline CDR1 and CDR2 sequences are ENHRY and SYGVKD. The DNA for the CDR3 is TGTGCCATCAGTGAGGAGCTAGCGGGGGCCTACGAGCAGTACTTC. Its translation: CAISEELAGAYEQYF.

The chain employs TRBV30 and TRBJ1-1, with a possible D match to TRBD1 (6 bases). V was clipped by 1 base and J by 5 bases, with 11 bases between them. Germline V gives CDR1 GTSNPN, CDR2 SVGIG (reference sequence). This CDR3 is 13 amino acids long. This chain's CDR3 is CAWSGQGKTEAFF. CDR3 in DNA: TGTGCCTGGAGTGGGCAGGGGAAAACTGAAGCTTTCTTT.

This chain uses TRBV7-2 with TRBJ2-7; no firm D call. Per germline, CDR1 SGHTA and CDR2 FQGNSA. V lost 6 bases to trimming and J lost 4 bases, with 16 bases between them. The CDR3 is 14 residues long. DNA for the CDR3: TGTGCCAGCAGACACGACCTAGGAGAATACGAGCAGTACTTC. This sequence encodes CASRHDLGEYEQYF.

The chain has TRBV6-5 and TRBJ2-2, with 9 bases matching TRBD1. Trimming at V came to 6 bases and at J to 6 bases, leaving 8 bases not matched to a gene. The CDR3 is made up of 15 amino acids. The V gene's germline CDR1 is MNHEY and CDR2 SVGAGI. The CDR3 spells CASRIQGARPGELFF. As DNA, the CDR3 is TGTGCCAGCAGGATACAGGGGGCGCGCCCCGGGGAGCTGTTTTTT.

CDR3 in DNA: TGTGCCAGTAGGGTCGGCGGAGGAAAACTGTTTTTT. Its protein is CASRVGGGKLFF. V is TRBV19 and J is TRBJ1-4; D not resolved. Germline assignment: CDR1 LNHDA and CDR2 SQIVND (reference sequence). The CDR3 contains 12 residues. V dropped 6 bases and J dropped 10 bases, with 12 bases sitting between them.

The V gene is TRBV7-9, the J gene TRBJ2-7; the match to TRBD2 covers 7 bases. The V segment lost 3 bases and the J segment 5 bases; nucleotides outside the gene matches: 7. The CDR3 consists of 14 residues. Per the germline V gene, CDR1 is SEHNR and CDR2 is FQNEAQ (reference sequence). The CDR3 region has the DNA TGTGCCAGCAGCTTGGCGGGAGCCATCCACGAGCAGTACTTC. Encoded protein: CASSLAGAIHEQYF. Using reference TRBV7-9 and TRBJ2-7 for the parts outside the CDR3, the full variable domain is DTGVSQNPRHKITKRGQNVTFRCDPISEHNRLYWYRQTLGQGPEFLTYFQNEAQLEKSRLLSDRFSAERPKGSFSTLEIQRTEQGDSAMYLCASSLAGAIHEQYFGPGTRLTVT.

This clone was seen just once. The V gene is TRBV5-6, the J gene TRBJ2-7; D perhaps matches TRBD1 (6 bases). The CDR3 extends over 13 amino acids. Trimming left V 3 bases short and J 4 bases short, with 11 bases between. CDR1 and CDR2 (germline): SGHDT, YYEEEE. The CDR3 sequence: CASSSTGRYEQYF. The DNA of the CDR3 is TGTGCCAGCAGCTCGACAGGAAGGTACGAGCAGTACTTC.

The chain joins TRBV6-5 to TRBJ2-7; 7 positions agree with TRBD1. Germline V CDR1 and CDR2: MNHEY, SVGAGI. After removal of 3 bases from V and 4 bases from J, the junction contained 6 bases not matched to a gene. There are 14 residues in the CDR3. The CDR3 region is CASSYSQGIYEQYF. The CDR3 DNA is TGTGCCAGCAGTTATTCACAGGGGATATACGAGCAGTACTTC.

The chain couples TRBV7-2 to TRBJ2-5, with D unresolved. The CDR3 sequence is 12 residues long. V was clipped by 4 bases and J by 2 bases, with 5 bases between them. Germline loops: CDR1 SGHTA, CDR2 FQGNSA. Written as DNA, the CDR3 is TGTGCCAGCAGCTCAACACAAGAGACCCAGTACTTC. Protein product: CASSSTQETQYF.

The chain employs TRBV6-6 and TRBJ2-5, with 7 bases matching TRBD2. The V segment lost 2 bases and the J segment 5 bases; nucleotides outside the gene matches: 5. The CDR3 consists of 14 residues. Germline V CDR1 and CDR2: MNHNY, SVGAGI (reference sequence). The CDR3 region is CASSYQREGETQYF. The CDR3 DNA sequence: TGTGCCAGCAGTTACCAGCGGGAAGGCGAGACCCAGTACTTC.

This chain joins TRBV30 and TRBJ2-1; D might be TRBD2 (6 bases). This CDR3 comprises 14 residues. The germline V gene has CDR1 GTSNPN and CDR2 SVGIG (reference sequence). The V end was cut by 2 bases, the J end by 3 bases, with 11 bases between. The DNA of the CDR3 is TGTGCCTGGAGTTCCGGGGGACTCTACAATGAGCAGTTCTTC. This codes for CAWSSGGLYNEQFF.

The chain employs TRBV29-1 and TRBJ2-3; the D gene is possibly TRBD2 (7 bases). The CDR3 has 14 amino acids. Looked up from germline, CDR1 is SQVTM and CDR2 is ANQGSEA. With 3 bases removed from V and 4 bases from J, the gap between germline ends came to 14 bases. The CDR3 DNA reads TGCAGCGTTGAGACGGGGGGCGTCGCAGATACGCAGTATTTT. Amino acids: CSVETGGVADTQYF.

The rearrangement links TRBV7-6 to TRBJ1-2, with D perhaps TRBD1 (5 bases). CDR1 and CDR2 (germline): SGHVS, FNYEAQ. The CDR3 totals 13 residues. Trimming removed 6 bases at V and 2 bases at J, with 10 bases between. Here the CDR3 reads CASSQDRNYGYTF. In nucleotides, the CDR3 is TGTGCCAGCAGTCAAGACAGAAACTATGGCTACACCTTC. Together with reference TRBV7-6 and TRBJ1-2, the CDR3 gives the full variable domain: GAGVSQSPRYKVTKRGQDVALRCDPISGHVSLYWYRQALGQGPEFLTYFNYEAQQDKSGLPNDRFSAERPEGSISTLTIQRTEQRDSAMYRCASSQDRNYGYTFGSGTRLTVV.

The J gene is TRBJ2-7, the V gene TRBV11-2; D gene uncertain. From germline, CDR1 is SGHAT and CDR2 FQNNGV. V was cut by 5 bases and J by 5 bases, with 16 bases left in between. The CDR3 covers 14 residues. The CDR3 loop is CASSPGGDSHEQYF. In nucleotides, the CDR3 is TGTGCCAGCAGCCCCGGCGGAGATAGCCACGAGCAGTACTTC.

V is TRBV7-8 and J is TRBJ2-2, with D possibly matching TRBD2 (6 bases). This CDR3 is 15 amino acids long. Germline assignment: CDR1 SGHVS and CDR2 FQNEAQ. Trimming took off 1 base at V and 8 bases at J, with 14 bases between the two ends. The CDR3 loop reads CASSLVGAGSGELFF. CDR3 sequence (DNA): TGTGCCAGCAGCTTAGTAGGGGCGGGAAGTGGGGAGCTGTTTTTT.

The chain joins TRBV7-2 to TRBJ2-5; perhaps TRBD2 as D (5 bases). The CDR3 totals 15 residues. Deletions cut 5 bases from V and 5 bases from J, with 18 bases between. CDR1 is SGHTA, CDR2 FQGNSA, per germline. The CDR3 spells CASSLRARTGETQYF. CDR3 DNA: TGTGCCAGCAGCCTTCGAGCCCGGACTGGGGAGACCCAGTACTTC.

The genes are TRBV5-4 and TRBJ2-2, with 13 positions matching TRBD2. Germline CDR1 reads SGHNT; CDR2 reads YYREEE (reference sequence). With 4 bases clipped from V and 4 bases from J, the junction kept 4 bases outside the gene matches. This CDR3 is 16 amino acids long. The CDR3 bases are TGTGCCAGCAGCCGACTAGCGGGGGGTGGCACCGGGGAGCTGTTTTTT. Amino acid sequence: CASSRLAGGGTGELFF.

This chain links TRBV11-2 with TRBJ2-7, with TRBD2 matching over 9 bases. Per germline, CDR1 SGHAT and CDR2 FQNNGV. The CDR3 is 15 amino acids. V gave up 1 base and J gave up 4 bases; unmatched junction bases: 5. CDR3 DNA sequence: TGTGCCAGCAGCTTAGTAGCGGGGGATTTTTACGAGCAGTACTTC. It yields the protein CASSLVAGDFYEQYF.

The V call is TRBV29-1, the J call TRBJ1-2; D is ambiguous. Germline assignment: CDR1 SQVTM and CDR2 ANQGSEA. CDR3 length equals 14 residues. V lost 7 bases and J 7 bases, leaving 22 bases between the germline ends. CDR3 in DNA: TGCAGCGCCCAGAGTGGGGAGAGCGTTGGTGGCTACACCTTC. It codes for CSAQSGESVGGYTF.

The V and J genes are TRBV5-4 and TRBJ1-2; D uncertain. V was shortened by 0 bases and J by 1 base, with 7 bases between the two germline ends. The CDR3 has 14 residues. The germline V gene has CDR1 SGHNT and CDR2 YYREEE (reference sequence). Here the CDR3 DNA reads TGTGCCAGCAGCTTGGCGGGGAATAACTATGGCTACACCTTC. Protein product: CASSLAGNNYGYTF.

In this sample, this clone turned up once. Here the CDR3 DNA reads TGTGCCTGGAGTGGGGGGGAGGGACAGTTCTTC. Translated: CAWSGGEGQFF. The genes are TRBV30 and TRBJ2-1; 7 bases are a match to TRBD2. Trimming cost V 1 base and J 13 bases; bases outside gene matches: 4. CDR1 and CDR2 (germline): GTSNPN, SVGIG (reference sequence). The CDR3 covers 11 residues.

CDR3 in DNA: TGTGCCAGCAGCTTGGAGGGCGGGGTTGGGCATTTT. Translating gives CASSLEGGVGHF. The chain couples TRBV5-5 to TRBJ1-5, with D hard to call. V was pared by 0 bases and J by 15 bases, with 13 bases between. CDR1 is SGHKS, CDR2 YYEKEE, per germline (reference sequence). The CDR3 totals 12 residues.

The V gene is TRBV30, the J gene TRBJ1-1, with a weak D call TRBD1 (6 bases). V lost 2 bases to trimming and J lost 6 bases, with 19 bases between them. The CDR3 is 15 amino acids. Germline assignment: CDR1 GTSNPN and CDR2 SVGIG (reference sequence). In nucleotides, the CDR3 is TGTGCCTGGAGTCCTCTCAGGGGCGGAGTGGCTGAAGCTTTCTTT. It is translated as CAWSPLRGGVAEAFF.

The chain employs TRBV11-2 and TRBJ1-2, with a possible D match to TRBD1 (6 bases). V was cut by 7 bases and J by 0 bases, with 15 bases left in between. Germline CDR1 reads SGHAT; CDR2 reads FQNNGV. The CDR3 length is 15 residues. The CDR3 spells CASTEQGLPNYGYTF. The CDR3 nucleotides are TGTGCCAGCACTGAACAGGGTCTTCCTAACTATGGCTACACCTTC.

This sequence joins TRBV7-3 and TRBJ2-1, with 9 bases that match TRBD2. Germline CDR1 and CDR2: SGHTA and FQGTGA. The CDR3 spans 15 residues. The trim removed 6 bases at V and 8 bases at J, leaving 11 bases unmatched. The CDR3 reads CASRYAGGLVYEQFF. The CDR3 DNA reads as TGTGCCAGCAGATATGCGGGGGGGCTTGTCTATGAGCAGTTCTTC.